This passage covers 21 T cell receptor beta chains from one sample sequenced in a study of blood T cell repertoires in COVID-19. Profiling relied on immunoSEQ multiplex PCR, and the TCRdb table lists in-frame clones only, not all of them. The sample consists of some 200,000 clones, roughly 80% of them appearing once. Source material: peripheral blood. The source is a woman in her 70s with acute or convalescent COVID-19.

The chain carries TRBV3-1 (or the pseudogene TRBV3-2) and TRBJ2-1; 8 nucleotides agree with TRBD2. After removal of 2 bases from V and 7 bases from J, the junction contained 7 bases not matched to a gene. The CDR3 loop spans 15 amino acids. Germline lookup yields CDR1 LGHDT and CDR2 YNNKEL (reference sequence). The CDR3, as DNA: TGTGCCAGCAGCCAATGGGGCGGGGGGTCTAATGAGCAGTTCTTC. Translation: CASSQWGGGSNEQFF.

This chain connects TRBV21-1 to TRBJ2-6; TRBD1, the table's D call, was not compared with the DNA. TRBV21-1 is a pseudogene. There are 18 residues in the CDR3. The CDR3 loop reads CASSPSTDLSPGANVLTF. CDR3 coding DNA: TGTGCCAGCAGTCCCTCGACAGACCTCTCGCCTGGGGCCAACGTCCTGACTTTC.

The J gene is TRBJ2-5, the V gene TRBV23-1; D gene ambiguous. TRBV23-1 is designated an ORF whose function remains uncertain. The CDR3 extends over 14 amino acids. V was pared by 0 bases and J by 1 base, with 6 bases between. The CDR3 coding sequence is TGCGCCAGCAGTCAATCACCAGGCCAAGAGACCCAGTACTTC. Translation gives CASSQSPGQETQYF.

The V call is TRBV20-1, the J call TRBJ2-3; 9 positions match TRBD2. V shed 3 bases, J shed 5 bases, and the junction held 12 bases outside the gene matches. The CDR3 spans 16 residues. Germline CDR1 reads DFQATT; CDR2 reads SNEGSKA (reference sequence). CDR3 protein: CSASKGGGAIVDTQYF. Here the CDR3 DNA reads TGCAGTGCTAGTAAAGGCGGGGGGGCCATAGTAGATACGCAGTATTTT.

The chain employs TRBV11-2 and TRBJ2-1; D possibly corresponds to TRBD1 (6 bases). The CDR3 loop spans 15 amino acids. CDR1 SGHAT and CDR2 FQNNGV come from the germline V gene. The V and J ends lost 5 bases and 7 bases respectively, with 18 bases between them. DNA for the CDR3: TGTGCCAGCAGCCGCTCAAACAGGGAAGGGAATGAGCAGTTCTTC. Its protein product is CASSRSNREGNEQFF.

This chain uses TRBV6-6 with TRBJ1-1; tentatively, D is TRBD1 (5 bases). CDR1 and CDR2 from the germline V gene are MNHNY and SVGAGI (reference sequence). CDR3 length: 13 residues. Trimming pared 2 bases from V and 1 base from J, leaving 5 bases between. CDR3 coding DNA: TGTGCCAGCAGTTACGACAGGAACACTGAAGCTTTCTTT. Translation: CASSYDRNTEAFF.

The chain carries TRBV5-5 and TRBJ2-7; TRBD1 agrees at 8 bases. CDR1 is SGHKS and CDR2 is YYEKEE in the germline V gene (reference sequence). The CDR3 loop spans 15 amino acids. Trimming took 0 bases from V and 2 from J; bases not matched to a gene: 4. In nucleotides, the CDR3 is TGTGCCAGCAGCTTGGCCCCAGGGGGCGCCTACGAGCAGTACGTC. Protein: CASSLAPGGAYEQYV.

The chain employs TRBV18 and TRBJ2-7, with TRBD1 as a possible D gene (6 bases). CDR1 is KGHSH, CDR2 LQKENI, per germline. The CDR3 has 15 amino acids. With 3 bases removed from V and 1 base from J, the gap between germline ends came to 13 bases. CDR3 DNA: TGTGCCAGCTCACCCGACCAGGGGAGATCCTACGAGCAGTACTTC. Its protein product is CASSPDQGRSYEQYF.

This clone has only a few counts. V usage is TRBV18 and J usage is TRBJ2-7; D call uncertain. CDR1 and CDR2 from the germline V gene are KGHSH and LQKENI. This CDR3 is 14 amino acids long. V was clipped by 3 bases and J by 0 bases, with 9 bases between them. Here the CDR3 DNA reads TGTGCCAGCTCACCCCTGGGCACCTCCTACGAGCAGTACTTC. Protein sequence: CASSPLGTSYEQYF.

This chain uses TRBV7-2 with TRBJ1-5; 9 bases match TRBD1. The CDR3 runs to 15 residues. Germline lookup yields CDR1 SGHTA and CDR2 FQGNSA. With 5 bases clipped from V and 5 bases from J, the junction kept 7 bases outside the gene matches. CDR3 region: CASSADRGGYQPQHF. For the CDR3, the DNA is TGTGCCAGCAGCGCGGACAGGGGAGGCTATCAGCCCCAGCATTTT.

The rearrangement uses TRBV27 and TRBJ2-3, with 8 bases matching TRBD2. The CDR3 has 14 amino acids. V lost 1 base and J lost 6; bases outside the gene matches: 3. CDR1 is MNHEY and CDR2 is SMNVEV in the germline V gene (reference sequence). As DNA, the CDR3 is TGTGCCAGCAGTTTATACGGGGGGGCTGATACGCAGTATTTT. This gives the protein CASSLYGGADTQYF.

The chain is built from TRBV7-2 and TRBJ2-5, with 10 positions matching TRBD2. Germline V lookup: CDR1 SGHTA, CDR2 FQGNSA. There are 16 residues in the CDR3. V shed 1 base and J 1 base; nucleotides not matched to a gene: 3. The CDR3 DNA reads as TGTGCCAGCAGCTTAGTTAGCGGGGGGTTCCAAGAGACCCAGTACTTC. It is translated as CASSLVSGGFQETQYF.

V and J are TRBV10-2 and TRBJ2-7; 7 nucleotides match TRBD1. CDR1 and CDR2 from the germline V gene are WSHSY and SAAADI. The V and J ends lost 9 bases and 0 bases, in that order; junction bases with no gene match: 5. This CDR3 has 13 residues. The chain's CDR3 is CAREGTASYEQYF. In nucleotides, the CDR3 is TGCGCCAGAGAAGGGACAGCCTCCTACGAGCAGTACTTC.

The table lists this clone with a few counts. As DNA, the CDR3 is TGTGCCAGCAGCGTAGGGATGGAGGAAAAACTGTTTTTT. Its translation is CASSVGMEEKLFF. The rearrangement links TRBV9 to TRBJ1-4; D gene uncertain. The CDR3 length is 13 residues. The germline gives CDR1 SGDLS, CDR2 YYNGEE. Trimming took 0 bases from V and 8 from J, leaving 8 bases between them.

The chain is built from TRBV9 and TRBJ2-3, with a weak D call TRBD1 (6 bases). The germline V gene encodes CDR1 SGDLS and CDR2 YYNGEE. This CDR3 is built from 16 residues. V was shortened by 3 bases and J by 0 bases, with 14 bases between the two germline ends. CDR3 DNA: TGTGCCAGCAGCGCGGGACCTCAGGGGAGCACAGATACGCAGTATTTT. It is translated as CASSAGPQGSTDTQYF.

The J gene is TRBJ2-3, the V gene TRBV10-3, with TRBD2 identical over 8 bases. This CDR3 spans 14 amino acids. Losses at the gene ends were 10 bases for V and 3 bases for J; bases not matched to a gene: 9. Germline-derived CDR1 and CDR2 are ENHRY and SYGVKD. The CDR3 loop reads CATTRGGPTDTQYF. CDR3 bases: TGTGCCACCACTCGGGGGGGCCCGACAGATACGCAGTATTTT.

This chain connects TRBV2 to TRBJ1-1; 9 bases line up with TRBD1. V trimming: 4 bases; J trimming: 1 base; junction bases outside the gene matches: 16. This CDR3 comprises 19 residues. Germline V gene data show CDR1 as SNHLY and CDR2 as FYNNEI. CDR3 sequence: CASSARTGAQYTWNTEAFF. In DNA, the CDR3 is TGTGCCAGCAGTGCACGGACAGGGGCACAATACACCTGGAACACTGAAGCTTTCTTT.

The chain employs TRBV7-3 and TRBJ2-3; TRBD2 aligns across 8 bases. With V trimmed by 2 bases and J by 3 bases, 4 bases remained unmatched. CDR1 and CDR2 from the germline V gene are SGHTA and FQGTGA. This CDR3 contains 15 residues. The CDR3 region is CASSLVTGGTDTQYF. Written as DNA, the CDR3 is TGTGCCAGCAGCTTAGTAACGGGGGGGACAGATACGCAGTATTTT.

The J gene is TRBJ2-1, the V gene TRBV6-2 or TRBV6-3; TRBD2 matches at 7 bases. The V segment lost 2 bases and the J segment 1 base; nucleotides outside the gene matches: 8. Per the germline V gene, CDR1 is MNHEY and CDR2 is SVGEGT. The CDR3 covers 17 residues. CDR3 amino acids: CASSYAREVRSYNEQFF. For the CDR3, the DNA is TGTGCCAGCAGTTACGCTCGGGAGGTTCGATCCTACAATGAGCAGTTCTTC.

In this sample, this clone turned up a few times. J is TRBJ1-5 and V is TRBV11-3; D unresolved. Germline V lookup: CDR1 SGHNT, CDR2 YENEEA. Between the trimmed V and J ends, which lost 3 bases and 0 bases, there was a span of 6 bases. The CDR3 runs to 14 residues. The CDR3 DNA sequence: TGTGCCAGCAGCTTTCAGTATAGCAATCAGCCCCAGCATTTT. Protein sequence: CASSFQYSNQPQHF. The variable domain in full, with the rest retrieved from reference TRBV11-3 and TRBJ1-5, is EAGVVQSPRYKIIEKKQPVAFWCNPISGHNTLYWYLQNLGQGPELLIRYENEEAVDDSQLPKDRFSAERLKGVDSTLKIQPAELGDSAVYLCASSFQYSNQPQHFGDGTRLSIL.

The chain joins TRBV9 to TRBJ2-5; D is ambiguous. With 1 base removed from V and 5 bases from J, the gap between germline ends came to 9 bases. Germline V gives CDR1 SGDLS, CDR2 YYNGEE. The CDR3 has 13 amino acids. The chain's CDR3 is CASSVRIGETQYF. The CDR3 DNA reads TGTGCCAGCAGCGTACGCATTGGCGAGACCCAGTACTTC.